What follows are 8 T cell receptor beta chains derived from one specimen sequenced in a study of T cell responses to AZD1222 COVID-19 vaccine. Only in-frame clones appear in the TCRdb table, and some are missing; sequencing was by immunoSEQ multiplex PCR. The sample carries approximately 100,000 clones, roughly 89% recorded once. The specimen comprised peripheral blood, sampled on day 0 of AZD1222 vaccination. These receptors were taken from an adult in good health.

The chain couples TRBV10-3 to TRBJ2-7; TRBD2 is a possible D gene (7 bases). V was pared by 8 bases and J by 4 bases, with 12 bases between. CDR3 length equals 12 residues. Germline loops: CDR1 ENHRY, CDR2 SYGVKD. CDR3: CAIEGGGYEQYF. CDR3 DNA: TGTGCCATCGAAGGGGGGGGTTACGAGCAGTACTTC.

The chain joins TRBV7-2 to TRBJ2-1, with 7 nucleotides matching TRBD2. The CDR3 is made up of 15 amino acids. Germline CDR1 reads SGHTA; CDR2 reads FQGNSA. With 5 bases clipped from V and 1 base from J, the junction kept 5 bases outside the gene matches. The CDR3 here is CASSLSGISYNEQFF. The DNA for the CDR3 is TGTGCCAGCAGCCTGAGCGGGATATCCTACAATGAGCAGTTCTTC.

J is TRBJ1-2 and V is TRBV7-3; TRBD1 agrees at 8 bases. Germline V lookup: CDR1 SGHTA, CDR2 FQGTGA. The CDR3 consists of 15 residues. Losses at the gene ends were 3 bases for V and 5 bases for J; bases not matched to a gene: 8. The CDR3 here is CASSFARTGRYGYTF. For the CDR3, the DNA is TGTGCCAGCAGCTTCGCTAGGACAGGGAGGTATGGCTACACCTTC. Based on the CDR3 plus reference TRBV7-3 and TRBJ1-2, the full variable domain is GAGVSQTPSNKVTEKGKYVELRCDPISGHTALYWYRQSLGQGPEFLIYFQGTGAADDSGLPNDRFFAVRPEGSVSTLKIQRTERGDSAVYLCASSFARTGRYGYTFGSGTRLTVV.

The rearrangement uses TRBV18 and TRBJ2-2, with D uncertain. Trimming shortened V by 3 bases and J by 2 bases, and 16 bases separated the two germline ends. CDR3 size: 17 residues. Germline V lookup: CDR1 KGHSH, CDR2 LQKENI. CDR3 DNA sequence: TGTGCCAGCTCACCCCCCGGTGCTAAACCCAACACCGGGGAGCTGTTTTTT. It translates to CASSPPGAKPNTGELFF.

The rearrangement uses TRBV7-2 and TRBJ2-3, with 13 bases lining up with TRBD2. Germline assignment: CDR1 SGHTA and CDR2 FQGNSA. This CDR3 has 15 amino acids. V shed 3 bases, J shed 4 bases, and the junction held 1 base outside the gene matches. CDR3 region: CASSLGTSGADTQYF. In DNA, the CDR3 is TGTGCCAGCAGCTTGGGGACTAGCGGGGCAGATACGCAGTATTTT.

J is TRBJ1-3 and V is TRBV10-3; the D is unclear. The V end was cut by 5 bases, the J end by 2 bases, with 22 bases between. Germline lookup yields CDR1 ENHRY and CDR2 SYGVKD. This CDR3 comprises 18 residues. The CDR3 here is CAISQAGVSVQTGNTIYF. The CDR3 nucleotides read TGTGCCATCAGTCAAGCCGGGGTTTCAGTCCAGACTGGAAACACCATATATTTT.

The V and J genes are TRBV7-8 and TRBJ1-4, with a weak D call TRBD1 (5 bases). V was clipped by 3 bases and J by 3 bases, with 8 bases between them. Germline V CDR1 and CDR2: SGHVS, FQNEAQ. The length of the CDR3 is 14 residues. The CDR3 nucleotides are TGTGCCAGCAGCTTGGGACGGGCTAATGAAAAACTGTTTTTT. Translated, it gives CASSLGRANEKLFF.

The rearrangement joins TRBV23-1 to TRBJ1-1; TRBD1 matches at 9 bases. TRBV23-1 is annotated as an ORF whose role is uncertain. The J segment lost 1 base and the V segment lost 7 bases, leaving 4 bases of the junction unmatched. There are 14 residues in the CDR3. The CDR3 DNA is TGCGCCAGCATAAGGACAGGGGAGAACACTGAAGCTTTCTTT. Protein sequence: CASIRTGENTEAFF.